This paragraph reports one T cell receptor (beta chain). This sample is part of a study of control samples from healthy donors and cancer patients. Germline CDR1 is SGHVS and CDR2 is FQNEAQ. The V gene lost 4 bases and the J gene lost 5 bases, with 13 bases spanning the gap. The CDR3 has 14 residues. Profiling relied on immunoSEQ multiplex PCR, and the TCRdb table lists in-frame clones only, not all of them. The data contain 130,000 or so clones, roughly 94% of them singletons. The rearrangement joins TRBV7-8 to TRBJ2-3; D might be TRBD2 (6 bases). The receptor was derived from a man in his forties in good health. The sample taken for sequencing was blood. CDR3 coding DNA: TGTGCCAGCAGCTCAGGAGGGGAGTTAGATACGCAGTATTTT. Its translation: CASSSGGELDTQYF.